The 32 T cell receptor beta chains listed next were all sequenced from one sample in a study of T cell repertoires in cytomegalovirus infection. Their target antigens are unknown. TCRdb re-called the reads through MiXCR, storing one row per CDR3 protein. Of about 770,000 distinct CDR3 sequences listed, 25% to 30% were seen once; the top ten hold roughly 14%. The source material was cultured CD8+ T cells from PBMCs, sampled from culture after CMV antigen stimulation. Every receptor here comes from a human donor in good health (CMV status not recorded). Some clones in this sample may be carry-over from other donors' samples.

The sample holds many counts of this clonotype. The chain joins TRBV7-8 to TRBJ2-7, with no clear D. Germline CDR1 reads SGHVS; CDR2 reads FQNEAQ. V lost 1 base and J lost 4, with 11 bases in between. The CDR3 covers 14 residues. The CDR3 spells CASSLDTLGYEQYF. CDR3 bases: TGTGCCAGCAGCTTAGACACCCTGGGATACGAGCAGTACTTC.

The chain employs TRBV2 and TRBJ1-1, with unresolved D. Germline values: CDR1 SNHLY, CDR2 FYNNEI. V was cut by 4 bases and J by 1 base, with 10 bases left in between. The CDR3 is made up of 14 amino acids. The CDR3 DNA is TGTGCCAGCAGTGTCGAAGAAGGGAACACTGAAGCTTTCTTT. Translated, it gives CASSVEEGNTEAFF.

The CDR3 region has the DNA TGTGCCAGCAGTGGACCAGGATTTAATGAAAAACTGTTTTTT. Residues: CASSGPGFNEKLFF. This chain connects TRBV2 to TRBJ1-4, with no clear D. In germline, CDR1 is SNHLY, CDR2 FYNNEI. The ends were cut back, 4 bases at V and 4 bases at J, with 10 bases in the middle. This CDR3 contains 14 residues.

Remarks on this clonotype: This sequence may be a read error, since a much larger clone differs from it by one base. The J gene is TRBJ1-6, the V gene TRBV7-3; D ambiguous. Germline V gene lookup returns CDR1 SGHTA and CDR2 FQGTGA. Deletions cut 2 bases from V and 0 bases from J, with 5 bases between. This CDR3 comprises 15 residues. In nucleotides, the CDR3 is TGTGCCAGCAGCTTAGGGAACTCCTATAATTCACCCCTCCACTTT. It yields the protein CASSLGNSYNSPLHF.

This clonotype was recorded a few times. The CDR3 loop is CASSFSVGGQPQHF. The CDR3, as DNA: TGTGCCAGCAGTTTCTCCGTGGGGGGTCAGCCCCAGCATTTT. The chain couples TRBV27 to TRBJ1-5; D is possibly TRBD1 (5 bases). V was shortened by 3 bases and J by 6 bases, with 12 bases between the two germline ends. The CDR3 covers 14 residues. Germline CDR1 MNHEY, CDR2 SMNVEV (reference sequence).

There are a few counts of this clonotype. The chain links TRBV20-1 to TRBJ1-5, with 11 nucleotides matching TRBD1. The CDR3 spans 17 residues. CDR1 is DFQATT and CDR2 is SNEGSKA in the germline V gene (reference sequence). V lost 0 bases and J lost 2; bases outside the gene matches: 6. The CDR3 reads CSARDRDRGSGNQPQHF. The DNA for the CDR3 is TGCAGTGCTAGAGACCGGGACAGGGGGTCTGGCAATCAGCCCCAGCATTTT.

This clonotype was observed a handful of times. An end of the junction differs from the germline gene, which may be a read error. The rearrangement joins TRBV7-6 to TRBJ2-1, with D uncertain. Per germline, CDR1 SGHVS and CDR2 FNYEAQ. The CDR3 sequence is 8 residues long. Here the CDR3 reads CASTFALF. CDR3 in DNA: TGTGCCAGCACCTTCGCCCTCTTC.

The chain is built from TRBV19 and TRBJ1-4, with D maybe TRBD1 (5 bases). The CDR3 spans 20 residues. Trimming removed 2 bases at V and 3 bases at J, with 25 bases between. Looked up from germline, CDR1 is LNHDA and CDR2 is SQIVND (reference sequence). CDR3 sequence (DNA): TGTGCCAGTAGTATACCGATCGGGATGGGAGACAGACCATCTAATGAAAAACTGTTTTTT. Translated: CASSIPIGMGDRPSNEKLFF. Together with reference TRBV19 and TRBJ1-4, the CDR3 gives the full variable domain: DGGITQSPKYLFRKEGQNVTLSCEQNLNHDAMYWYRQDPGQGLRLIYYSQIVNDFQKGDIAEGYSVSREKKESFPLTVTSAQKNPTAFYLCASSIPIGMGDRPSNEKLFFGSGTQLSVL.

This rearrangement joins TRBV9 to TRBJ2-2; D is unclear. V was clipped by 1 base and J by 7 bases, with 5 bases between them. Germline values: CDR1 SGDLS, CDR2 YYNGEE. The CDR3 is 12 residues long. This CDR3 is CASSVRSGELFF. The CDR3 region has the DNA TGTGCCAGCAGCGTAAGGAGCGGGGAGCTGTTTTTT.

This clonotype was seen a few times. V usage is TRBV6-2 or TRBV6-3 and J usage is TRBJ2-3, with 9 bases lining up with TRBD2. The CDR3 runs to 19 residues. Germline values: CDR1 MNHEY, CDR2 SVGEGT. J gave up 0 bases and V 1 base, and 11 bases lay outside the gene matches. CDR3 region: CASSYYLAGTSESTDTQYF. CDR3 sequence (DNA): TGTGCCAGCAGTTACTATCTAGCGGGAACTTCCGAGAGCACAGATACGCAGTATTTT.

This clonotype was found a few times. The genes are TRBV28 and TRBJ2-5, with D tentatively TRBD2 (5 bases). V gave up 6 bases and J gave up 5 bases, with 13 bases separating them. Germline CDR1 MDHEN, CDR2 SYDVKM. This CDR3 has 13 residues. This CDR3 reads CASSFGLGETQYF. CDR3 sequence (DNA): TGTGCCAGCAGCTTCGGACTGGGGGAGACCCAGTACTTC. Full variable domain (remainder filled in from reference TRBV28 and TRBJ2-5): DVKVTQSSRYLVKRTGEKVFLECVQDMDHENMFWYRQDPGLGLRLIYFSYDVKMKEKGDIPEGYSVSREKKERFSLILESASTNQTSMYLCASSFGLGETQYFGPGTRLLVL.

Ten or more counts support this clonotype. V gene TRBV7-6 combines with J gene TRBJ1-1; the D is unclear. Germline V gene sequence: CDR1 SGHVS, CDR2 FNYEAQ. Deletions cut 4 bases from V and 2 bases from J, with 11 bases between. The CDR3 is 14 residues long. The CDR3 spells CASSSRETNTEAFF. In DNA, the CDR3 is TGTGCCAGCAGCTCGAGGGAAACTAACACTGAAGCTTTCTTT. Combining the CDR3 with reference TRBV7-6 and TRBJ1-1 gives the whole variable domain GAGVSQSPRYKVTKRGQDVALRCDPISGHVSLYWYRQALGQGPEFLTYFNYEAQQDKSGLPNDRFSAERPEGSISTLTIQRTEQRDSAMYRCASSSRETNTEAFFGQGTRLTVV.

This clonotype has only a few counts. The chain links TRBV7-9 to TRBJ2-7; weak D call: TRBD1 (7 bases). Germline-derived CDR1 and CDR2 are SEHNR and FQNEAQ (reference sequence). Deletions cut 5 bases from V and 4 bases from J, with 15 bases between. The CDR3 consists of 14 residues. CDR3 residues: CASSPPAGGYEQYV. The CDR3, as DNA: TGTGCCAGCAGCCCGCCGGCAGGGGGGTACGAGCAGTACGTC.

This clonotype has more than one count but fewer than ten. The chain employs TRBV6-2 or TRBV6-3 and TRBJ2-5; 11 bases are a match to TRBD1. The V segment lost 4 bases and the J segment 1 base; nucleotides outside the gene matches: 2. CDR3 length: 15 amino acids. Germline CDR1 reads MNHEY; CDR2 reads SVGEGT. The CDR3 loop is CASSSDRGRQETQYF. The CDR3 coding sequence is TGTGCCAGCAGTTCGGACAGGGGGCGCCAAGAGACCCAGTACTTC.

The chain couples TRBV20-1 to TRBJ2-7; TRBD2 is a possible D gene (5 bases). The V and J ends lost 3 bases and 6 bases respectively, with 9 bases between them. Germline CDR1 DFQATT, CDR2 SNEGSKA (reference sequence). CDR3 length equals 11 residues. This CDR3 is CSASEGLEQYF. CDR3 in DNA: TGCAGTGCTAGCGAGGGCCTCGAGCAGTACTTC.

This clonotype has just a few counts. This chain connects TRBV7-8 to TRBJ2-3; 8 bases map to TRBD2. The CDR3 is 15 residues long. The V and J ends lost 1 base and 2 bases, in that order; junction bases with no gene match: 2. CDR1 is SGHVS and CDR2 is FQNEAQ in the germline V gene. The CDR3 nucleotides are TGTGCCAGCAGCTTAGAACTAGCGGCCACAGATACGCAGTATTTT. It encodes CASSLELAATDTQYF.

The V gene is TRBV7-3, the J gene TRBJ2-5; D may be TRBD1 (7 bases). Trimming shortened V by 2 bases and J by 8 bases, and 24 bases separated the two germline ends. In germline, CDR1 is SGHTA, CDR2 FQGTGA. The CDR3 runs 17 residues. CDR3 loop: CASSLSGQGGPWETQYF. The CDR3 DNA is TGTGCCAGCAGCTTATCCGGGCAGGGGGGTCCGTGGGAAACCCAGTACTTC.

The rearrangement joins TRBV9 to TRBJ2-1; 15 bases map to TRBD2. J was trimmed by 7 bases and V by 3 bases; bases with no gene match: 2. From germline, CDR1 is SGDLS and CDR2 YYNGEE. The CDR3 is 15 amino acids. Here the CDR3 reads CASSGGTSGRNEQFF. The CDR3 coding sequence is TGTGCCAGCAGCGGGGGGACTAGCGGGAGGAATGAGCAGTTCTTC.

A note on this clonotype: One junction end disagrees with the germline gene, perhaps due to a read error. This sequence joins TRBV7-6 and TRBJ2-3; 7 bases align to TRBD2. The CDR3 runs 16 residues. Germline assignment: CDR1 SGHVS and CDR2 FNYEAQ. The CDR3 coding sequence is TGTACCAGCAGCCCTCTTGGGAGCGGGGCGGCAGATACGCAGTATTTT. Translating gives CTSSPLGSGAADTQYF.

Only a few counts were recorded for this clonotype. This sequence joins TRBV27 and TRBJ1-2; perhaps TRBD1 as D (5 bases). Germline V gene data show CDR1 as MNHEY and CDR2 as SMNVEV (reference sequence). Trimming removed 7 bases from V and 3 bases from J, with 18 bases in between. The CDR3 contains 15 residues. The CDR3 DNA reads as TGTGCCAGCACCTTGGACCCAAGGGGCGACTATGGCTACACCTTC. Translating gives CASTLDPRGDYGYTF.

J is TRBJ2-4 and V is TRBV15, with 8 bases fitting TRBD1. This CDR3 comprises 14 residues. J was trimmed by 7 bases and V by 3 bases; bases with no gene match: 5. Germline CDR1 reads LNHNV; CDR2 reads YYDKDF (reference sequence). The CDR3 DNA reads TGTGCCACCAGCAGCGACAGGGGTGCGAACATTCAGTACTTC. Protein product: CATSSDRGANIQYF.

In its sample, this clonotype was seen a few times. This chain uses TRBV27 with TRBJ2-1, with D perhaps matching TRBD2 (7 bases). The CDR3 has 15 amino acids. Germline CDR1 is MNHEY and CDR2 is SMNVEV (reference sequence). Trimming shortened V by 6 bases and J by 6 bases, and 18 bases separated the two germline ends. The CDR3 nucleotides are TGTGCCAGCAGCGCTCTAGGGGGGGGCCTCAATGAGCAGTTCTTC. This codes for CASSALGGGLNEQFF.

This clonotype was seen only a few times. V gene TRBV7-6 combines with J gene TRBJ2-7; tentatively, D is TRBD1 (6 bases). Trimming cost V 3 bases and J 4 bases, with 13 bases left between them. The germline CDR1 and CDR2 sequences are SGHVS and FNYEAQ. The CDR3 consists of 14 residues. CDR3 in amino acids: CASSLGTTRYEQYF. The CDR3 nucleotides are TGTGCCAGCAGCTTGGGGACAACTCGGTACGAGCAGTACTTC. Full variable domain (remainder filled in from reference TRBV7-6 and TRBJ2-7): GAGVSQSPRYKVTKRGQDVALRCDPISGHVSLYWYRQALGQGPEFLTYFNYEAQQDKSGLPNDRFSAERPEGSISTLTIQRTEQRDSAMYRCASSLGTTRYEQYFGPGTRLTVT.

This clonotype appeared a few times. The chain couples TRBV4-1 to TRBJ1-3; TRBD1 aligns across 8 bases. V trimming: 3 bases; J trimming: 4 bases; junction bases outside the gene matches: 2. Germline V gene lookup returns CDR1 MGHRA and CDR2 YSYEKL. The CDR3 sequence is 14 residues long. CDR3 loop: CASSQNRGGNTIYF. As DNA, the CDR3 is TGCGCCAGCAGCCAGAACAGGGGGGGAAACACCATATATTTT.

V usage is TRBV19 and J usage is TRBJ2-1, with 13 bases fitting TRBD2. This CDR3 has 15 amino acids. Germline CDR1 is LNHDA and CDR2 is SQIVND (reference sequence). Trimming removed 7 bases from V and 3 bases from J; junction bases left unmatched: 3. CDR3 sequence reads: CASTTSGGYYNEQFF. The CDR3 DNA reads TGTGCCAGTACGACTAGCGGGGGGTACTACAATGAGCAGTTCTTC.

This chain joins TRBV5-8 and TRBJ1-1; 7 bases are shared with TRBD1. Looked up from germline, CDR1 is SGHTS and CDR2 is YDEGEE. Trimming cost V 4 bases and J 6 bases; bases outside gene matches: 6. The CDR3 is made up of 13 amino acids. This CDR3 reads CASSKTGVPEAFF. The CDR3 DNA reads TGTGCCAGCAGCAAAACAGGGGTGCCTGAAGCTTTCTTT.

The chain is built from TRBV7-7 and TRBJ1-1, with 10 bases matching TRBD1. CDR1 SSHAT and CDR2 FNYEAQ come from the germline V gene (reference sequence). This CDR3 has 16 residues. The CDR3 protein is CASKPVYGTGDTEAFF. CDR3 DNA sequence: TGTGCTAGTAAACCCGTATACGGGACAGGGGACACTGAAGCTTTCTTT.

V gene TRBV27 combines with J gene TRBJ2-3; possible D gene TRBD1, 6 bases. V shed 3 bases and J shed 1 base, with 20 bases lying between them. This CDR3 contains 18 residues. Germline V gene data show CDR1 as MNHEY and CDR2 as SMNVEV (reference sequence). The CDR3 is CASSFRLPQGRGTDTQYF. The CDR3 DNA is TGTGCCAGCAGTTTTCGACTCCCGCAGGGGCGAGGCACAGATACGCAGTATTTT.

This clonotype was counted at least ten times. CDR3 region: CASSWGDSGDTEAFF. The CDR3, as DNA: TGTGCCAGCAGCTGGGGGGACAGCGGTGACACTGAAGCTTTCTTT. The rearrangement links TRBV7-6 to TRBJ1-1; 7 nucleotides align to TRBD1. Per germline, CDR1 SGHVS and CDR2 FNYEAQ. V dropped 4 bases and J dropped 3; count of bases not matched to a gene: 8. The CDR3 has 15 amino acids. Variable domain in full (rest from reference TRBV7-6 and TRBJ1-1): GAGVSQSPRYKVTKRGQDVALRCDPISGHVSLYWYRQALGQGPEFLTYFNYEAQQDKSGLPNDRFSAERPEGSISTLTIQRTEQRDSAMYRCASSWGDSGDTEAFFGQGTRLTVV.

This clonotype turned up a few times. This chain connects TRBV7-8 to TRBJ1-1; TRBD1 aligns across 8 bases. Germline loops: CDR1 SGHVS, CDR2 FQNEAQ. The CDR3 is 15 amino acids. Trimming cost V 4 bases and J 5 bases; bases outside gene matches: 9. As DNA, the CDR3 is TGTGCCAGCAGCTGGACAGGGTGGATGGATACTGAAGCTTTCTTT. This encodes CASSWTGWMDTEAFF.

This chain connects TRBV2 to TRBJ1-2, with unresolved D. This CDR3 has 15 amino acids. From germline, CDR1 is SNHLY and CDR2 FYNNEI. V was trimmed by 6 bases and J by 4 bases, leaving 18 bases between them. This chain's CDR3 is CASRGDIAFVYGYTF. DNA of the CDR3: TGTGCCAGCAGGGGAGACATCGCCTTCGTCTATGGCTACACCTTC.

This clonotype has a handful of counts. The chain joins TRBV27 to TRBJ2-3; possible D gene TRBD2, 6 bases. With 5 bases removed from V and 4 bases from J, the gap between germline ends came to 16 bases. This CDR3 is built from 15 residues. Germline lookup yields CDR1 MNHEY and CDR2 SMNVEV (reference sequence). The CDR3 spells CASSLGGGTPDTQYF. The CDR3, as DNA: TGTGCCAGCAGTCTCGGTGGGGGGACCCCAGATACGCAGTATTTT.